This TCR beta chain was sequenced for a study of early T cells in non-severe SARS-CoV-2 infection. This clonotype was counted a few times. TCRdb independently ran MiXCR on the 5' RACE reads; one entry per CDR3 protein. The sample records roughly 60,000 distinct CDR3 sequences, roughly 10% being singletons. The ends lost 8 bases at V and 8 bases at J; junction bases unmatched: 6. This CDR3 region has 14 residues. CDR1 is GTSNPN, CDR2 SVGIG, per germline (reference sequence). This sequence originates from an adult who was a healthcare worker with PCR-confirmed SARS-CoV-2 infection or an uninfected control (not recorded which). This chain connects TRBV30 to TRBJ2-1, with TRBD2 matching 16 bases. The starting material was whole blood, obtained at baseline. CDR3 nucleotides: TGTGCCCACGGGACTAGCGGGGGGGCCCATGAGCAGTTCTTC. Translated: CAHGTSGGAHEQFF. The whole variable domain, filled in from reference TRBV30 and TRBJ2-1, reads SQTIHQWPATLVQPVGSPLSLECTVEGTSNPNLYWYRQAAGRGLQLLFYSVGIGQISSEVPQNLSASRPQDRQFILSSKKLLLSDSGFYLCAHGTSGGAHEQFFGPGTRLTVL.